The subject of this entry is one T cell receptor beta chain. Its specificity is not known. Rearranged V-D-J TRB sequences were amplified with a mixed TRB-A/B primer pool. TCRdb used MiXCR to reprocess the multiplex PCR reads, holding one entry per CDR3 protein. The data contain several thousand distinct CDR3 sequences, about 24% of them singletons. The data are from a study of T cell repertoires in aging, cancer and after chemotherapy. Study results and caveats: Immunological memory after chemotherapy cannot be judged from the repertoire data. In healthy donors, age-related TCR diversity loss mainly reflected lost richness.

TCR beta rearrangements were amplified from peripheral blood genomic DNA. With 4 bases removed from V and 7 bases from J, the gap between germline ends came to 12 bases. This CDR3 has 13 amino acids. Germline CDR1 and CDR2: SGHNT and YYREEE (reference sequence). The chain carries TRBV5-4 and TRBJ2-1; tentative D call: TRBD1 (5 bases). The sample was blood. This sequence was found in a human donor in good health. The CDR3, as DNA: TGTGCCAGCAGCCTCAACAGACAGAATGAGCAGTTCTTC. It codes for CASSLNRQNEQFF.